This TCR beta chain is from a study of T cell repertoires in cytomegalovirus infection. The overall study: Recently identified HLA-C-restricted CMV epitopes and well-studied HLA-B-restricted CMV epitopes were used by the study.

This clonotype was detected only a few times. Antigen unknown. TCRdb called the reads again in MiXCR, with one record for every CDR3 protein. The table includes fewer than 1,000,000 distinct CDR3 sequences, around a third detected once. The CDR3 consists of 13 residues. Germline V CDR1 and CDR2: MNHEY, SMNVEV (reference sequence). Trimming removed 8 bases from V and 2 bases from J, with 13 bases in between. The TCR sequence derives from a human donor in good health (CMV status not recorded). Some clones in this sample may be carry-over from other donors' samples. The specimen comprised cultured CD8+ T cells from PBMCs, sampled from culture after CMV antigen stimulation. The rearrangement links TRBV27 to TRBJ2-7; either TRBD1 or TRBD2 may fit D (5 bases each). The CDR3 sequence is CASAVGTTYEQYF. CDR3 DNA: TGTGCCAGCGCAGTCGGGACCACCTACGAGCAGTACTTC.